The sequence of this TCR beta chain was determined in a study of T-cell reconstitution after alpha-beta-depleted transplantation in children. Study-wide results and limits: Fresh T-cell production supplied most of the T-cell counts and diversity seen one year after transplant. It was reported that alpha-beta T cells came from several hundred expanded graft clones (about two months after transplant). In some patients, recipient T cells and intrathymic progenitors surviving conditioning explained high day-60 diversity.

Unique molecular identifiers were incorporated when the TCRbeta library was constructed. TCRdb passed the PCR reads through MiXCR, listing each CDR3 protein once. The sample holds about 420,000 distinct CDR3 sequences; 15% to 20% are singletons and the top ten take about 32%. This clonotype was counted between two and nine times. Its antigen remains unidentified. V was shortened by 5 bases and J by 0 bases, with 6 bases between the two germline ends. Germline V gene data show CDR1 as LNHNV and CDR2 as YYDKDF (reference sequence). The CDR3 runs to 13 residues. The receptor's source is a boy in the first two years of life who had a stem cell transplant for Wiskott-Aldrich syndrome, so the T cells may come from the graft donor. V gene TRBV15 combines with J gene TRBJ2-3; no firm D call. Sequenced here: PBMCs, mostly from graft donor cells, sampled 360 days after TCRalphabeta/CD19-depleted stem cell transplant. CDR3 coding DNA: TGTGCCACCAGCTTGGACAGCACAGATACGCAGTATTTT. It translates to CATSLDSTDTQYF.